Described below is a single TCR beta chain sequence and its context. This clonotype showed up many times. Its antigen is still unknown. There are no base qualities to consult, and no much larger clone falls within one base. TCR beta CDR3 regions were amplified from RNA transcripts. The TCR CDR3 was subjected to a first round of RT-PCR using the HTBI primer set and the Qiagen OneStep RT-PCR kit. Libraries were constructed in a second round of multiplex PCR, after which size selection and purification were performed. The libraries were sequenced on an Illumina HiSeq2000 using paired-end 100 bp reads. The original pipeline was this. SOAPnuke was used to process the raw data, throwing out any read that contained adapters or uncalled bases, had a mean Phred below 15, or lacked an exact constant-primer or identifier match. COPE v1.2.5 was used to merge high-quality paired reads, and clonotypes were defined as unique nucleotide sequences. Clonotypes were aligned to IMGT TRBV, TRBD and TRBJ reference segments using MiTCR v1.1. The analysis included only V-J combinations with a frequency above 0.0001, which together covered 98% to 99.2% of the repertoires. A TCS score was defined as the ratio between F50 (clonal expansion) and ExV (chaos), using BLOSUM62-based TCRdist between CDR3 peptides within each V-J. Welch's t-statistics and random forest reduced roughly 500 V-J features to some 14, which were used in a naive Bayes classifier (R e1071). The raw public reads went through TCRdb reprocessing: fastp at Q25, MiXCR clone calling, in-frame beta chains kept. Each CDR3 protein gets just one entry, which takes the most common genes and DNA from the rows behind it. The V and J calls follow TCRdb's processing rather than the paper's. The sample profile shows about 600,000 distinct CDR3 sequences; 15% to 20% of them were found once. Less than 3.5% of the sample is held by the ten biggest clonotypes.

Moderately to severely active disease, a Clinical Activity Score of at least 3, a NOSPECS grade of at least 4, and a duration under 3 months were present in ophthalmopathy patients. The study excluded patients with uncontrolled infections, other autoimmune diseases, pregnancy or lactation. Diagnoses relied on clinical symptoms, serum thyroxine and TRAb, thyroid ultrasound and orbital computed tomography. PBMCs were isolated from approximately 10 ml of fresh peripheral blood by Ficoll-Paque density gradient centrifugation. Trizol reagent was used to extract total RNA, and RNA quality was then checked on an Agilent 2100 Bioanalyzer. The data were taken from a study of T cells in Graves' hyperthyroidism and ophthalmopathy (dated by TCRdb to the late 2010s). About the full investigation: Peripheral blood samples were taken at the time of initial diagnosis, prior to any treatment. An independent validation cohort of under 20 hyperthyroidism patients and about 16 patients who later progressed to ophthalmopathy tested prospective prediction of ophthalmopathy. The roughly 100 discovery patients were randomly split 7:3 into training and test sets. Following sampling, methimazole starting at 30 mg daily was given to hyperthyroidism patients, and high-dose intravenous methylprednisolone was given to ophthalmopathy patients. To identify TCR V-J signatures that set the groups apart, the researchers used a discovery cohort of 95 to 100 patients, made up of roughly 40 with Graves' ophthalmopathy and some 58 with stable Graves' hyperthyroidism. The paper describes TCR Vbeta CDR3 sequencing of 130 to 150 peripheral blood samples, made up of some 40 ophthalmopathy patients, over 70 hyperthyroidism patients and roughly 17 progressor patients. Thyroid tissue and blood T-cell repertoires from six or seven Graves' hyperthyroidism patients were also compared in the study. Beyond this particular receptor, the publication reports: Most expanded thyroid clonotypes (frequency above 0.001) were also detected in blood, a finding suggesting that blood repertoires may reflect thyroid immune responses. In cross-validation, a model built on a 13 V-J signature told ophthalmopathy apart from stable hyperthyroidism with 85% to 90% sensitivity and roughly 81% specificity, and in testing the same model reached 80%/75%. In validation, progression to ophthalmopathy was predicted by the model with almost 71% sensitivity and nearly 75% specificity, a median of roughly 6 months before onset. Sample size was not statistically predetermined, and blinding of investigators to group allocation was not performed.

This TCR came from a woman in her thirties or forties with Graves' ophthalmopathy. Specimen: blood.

CDR3 sequence: CASSRTAGGSYNEQFF. The nucleotides read TGCGCCAGCAGTCGGACAGCGGGCGGCTCCTACAATGAGCAGTTCTTC. This sequence uses TRBV5-1 and TRBJ2-1; the D gene is perhaps TRBD1 or TRBD2, as each covers 6 bases. The V and J ends are trimmed by 5 bases and 0 bases, leaving 15 bases between them. The CDR3, from cysteine to phenylalanine, totals 16 residues. The sequence is cut down to CDR3 DNA, 48 bases in frame from base 1. Per the germline V gene, SGHRS is the CDR1 and YFSETQ is the CDR2.